This TCR beta chain is drawn from a study of blood T cell repertoires in COVID-19. Those enrolled, adults aged roughly 18 to 89 years, came from 20 to 25 US areas. Before being deemed recovered, Cohort 3 donors had two negative PCRs, clearance, or symptom resolution. In the authors' methods: Scientists estimated how many nucleated cells there were by amplifying reference gene primers. Clones were sequenced by immunoSEQ multiplex PCR, and TCRdb holds only the in-frame ones, with some missing. V, J and clone size reflect that table, while D and trimming were determined from the DNA. The table shows approximately 320,000 clones, with 90% occurring only once. The V end lost 2 bases, the J end lost 5 bases, and 22 bases lay between the germline ends. This CDR3 is 18 amino acids long. The germline CDR1 and CDR2 sequences are SGHTA and FQGNSA.

The origin of this receptor is a man in his 60s who had recovered from COVID-19. The rearrangement joins TRBV7-2 to TRBJ2-1; D ambiguous. Sequencing was done on a sample of PBMCs or T cells enriched from blood (not recorded which). The CDR3 is CASSLLPGPAPTDNEQFF. CDR3 sequence (DNA): TGTGCCAGCAGCTTACTGCCCGGCCCAGCCCCTACAGACAATGAGCAGTTCTTC.